This TCR beta chain was found in a study of OX40 agonist ivuxolimab in advanced cancers. Study information: Patients got intravenous ivuxolimab at 0.01 to 10 mg/kg every 2 weeks. Checkpoint inhibitors had been given previously to roughly 40% of patients. People in dose escalation had one of these cancers: hepatocellular carcinoma, melanoma, renal cell or head and neck cancer. Notes on the study in general: More expanded clones were seen, on average, in CD8+ T cells than in CD4+.

Turning to this clone: The target antigen is unknown.

The CDR3 is made up of 11 amino acids. The germline V gene has CDR1 SEHNR and CDR2 FQNEAQ (reference sequence). Trimming cost V 8 bases and J 1 base, with 5 bases left between them. Measured with immunoSEQ multiplex PCR; TCRdb has only the in-frame clones, and not every one. This table has approximately 30,000 clones, roughly 80% appearing once. Sequenced here: CD4+ or CD8+ T cells sorted from blood, sampled in a trial of the OX40 agonist ivuxolimab. This receptor was identified in an adult with an advanced solid tumor such as melanoma, head and neck, liver or kidney cancer. The rearrangement links TRBV7-9 to TRBJ1-1; no firm D call. CDR3 residues: CASRENTEAFF. CDR3 bases: TGTGCCAGCCGGGAGAACACTGAAGCTTTCTTT.